The present entry profiles one TCR beta chain with its context. Trimming cost V 5 bases and J 9 bases; bases outside gene matches: 9. Germline assignment: CDR1 MNHEY and CDR2 SVGAGI. The CDR3 sequence is 13 residues long. These data originate in a study of blood T cell repertoires in COVID-19. About the study: Nucleic acid was either cDNA or gDNA, and it came from T cells, B-cell-depleted T cells, or PBMCs.

Repertoires were generated with immunoSEQ multiplex PCR, while TCRdb's copy carries only in-frame clones and drops some. The sample includes 200,000 to 300,000 clones, approximately 86% of them seen just once. The clonotype originates from an elderly man with acute or convalescent COVID-19. Sequencing was done on a sample of peripheral blood. This rearrangement joins TRBV6-5 to TRBJ1-1; 7 nucleotides agree with TRBD1. The CDR3, as DNA: TGTGCCAGCAGTCGACCCGGGACAGAGAAAGCTTTCTTT. Protein: CASSRPGTEKAFF.